What follows are 21 T cell receptor beta chains derived from one specimen sequenced in a study of response to subunit inactivated influenza vaccine. One entry per CDR3 protein, called by TCRdb with MiXCR from the RT-PCR reads. The sample lists under 550,000 distinct CDR3 sequences, 7.2% occurring once. Sequencing was performed on PBMCs from blood, taken around 25 months after vaccination. These receptors came from a man between 50 and 69 years old who received an inactivated influenza vaccine.

This clonotype was counted between two and nine times. The genes are TRBV5-1 and TRBJ2-3; 14 bases fit TRBD2. Germline CDR1 is SGHRS and CDR2 is YFSETQ. This CDR3 has 19 residues. The ends lost 1 base at V and 1 base at J; junction bases unmatched: 8. The CDR3 sequence: CASSLRTSGRNWGTDTQYF. The DNA for the CDR3 is TGCGCCAGCAGCTTGCGGACTAGCGGGAGGAATTGGGGCACAGATACGCAGTATTTT.

There are many counts of this clonotype. The chain couples TRBV15 to TRBJ2-3; 13 bases align to TRBD2. V was clipped by 2 bases and J by 7 bases; unmatched bases: 6. This CDR3 comprises 16 residues. Germline values: CDR1 LNHNV, CDR2 YYDKDF (reference sequence). CDR3 loop: CATSRPGTSGTNTQYF. The CDR3 bases are TGTGCCACCAGCAGACCTGGGACTAGCGGGACGAATACGCAGTATTTT.

Only a few counts were recorded for this clonotype. Given a much more abundant clone one base away, this may be a read error. The CDR3: CASSTGTGAYEQYF. Written as DNA, the CDR3 is TGTGCCAGCAGTACCGGGACAGGGGCCTACGAGCAGTACTTC. The rearrangement links TRBV6-1 to TRBJ2-7; 10 nucleotides line up with TRBD1. CDR1 is MNHNS and CDR2 is SASEGT in the germline V gene. V lost 5 bases and J lost 2; bases outside the gene matches: 3. This CDR3 comprises 14 residues.

There are a few counts of this clonotype. Here the CDR3 reads CASSLEYHPNSPLHF. In nucleotides, the CDR3 is TGTGCCAGCAGCTTAGAGTACCATCCGAATTCACCCCTCCACTTT. J is TRBJ1-6 and V is TRBV7-2; D unclear. The germline V and J ends were trimmed by 1 base and 7 bases, with 11 bases remaining between them. The CDR3 extends over 15 amino acids. CDR1 and CDR2 (germline): SGHTA, FQGNSA.

The gene calls are TRBV24-1 and TRBJ2-1; 9 positions match TRBD2. Germline V lookup: CDR1 KGHDR, CDR2 SFDVKD. V was clipped by 5 bases and J by 6 bases; unmatched bases: 13. The CDR3 covers 17 residues. Here the CDR3 reads CATSALIAGESFNEQFF. The CDR3 coding sequence is TGTGCCACCAGTGCCCTAATAGCGGGAGAGAGTTTCAATGAGCAGTTCTTC.

This CDR3 is CRSLDRNTEAFF. CDR3 DNA sequence: TGCCGAAGCCTCGACAGGAACACTGAAGCTTTCTTT. V gene TRBV20-1 combines with J gene TRBJ1-1, with TRBD1 as a possible D gene (5 bases). Germline assignment: CDR1 DFQATT and CDR2 SNEGSKA (reference sequence). The CDR3 is 12 residues long.

This clonotype was detected many times. CDR3 sequence reads: CASASTGSRKDEQFF. CDR3 in DNA: TGCGCCAGCGCTTCGACAGGTAGTCGGAAGGATGAGCAGTTCTTC. The V gene is TRBV5-1, the J gene TRBJ2-1; D is possibly TRBD1 (6 bases). V lost 7 bases to trimming and J lost 8 bases, with 22 bases between them. Germline V gene data show CDR1 as SGHRS and CDR2 as YFSETQ. This CDR3 comprises 15 residues.

This clonotype came up many times. One end of the junction varies from germline; a read error may be responsible. The gene calls are TRBV7-9 and TRBJ2-7, with D maybe TRBD1 (6 bases). The CDR3 is 12 residues long. Germline loops: CDR1 SEHNR, CDR2 FQNEAQ (reference sequence). The CDR3 DNA follows: TGCGCCAGCAGCGTACAGGGCTACGAGCAGTACTTC. Its protein product is CASSVQGYEQYF.

This clonotype was found many times. This chain links TRBV20-1 with TRBJ2-1; TRBD1 aligns across 9 bases. Unmatched junction bases numbered 9, after V lost 0 bases and J lost 6 bases. This CDR3 is 16 amino acids long. The germline gives CDR1 DFQATT, CDR2 SNEGSKA (reference sequence). DNA of the CDR3: TGCAGTGCTAGAGAAGGTGGACAGGGGTTTGTCAATGAGCAGTTCTTC. Its protein is CSAREGGQGFVNEQFF.

The sample holds a few counts of this clonotype. The chain recombines TRBV7-9 with TRBJ1-3; D unresolved. CDR3 length: 16 amino acids. V was trimmed by 5 bases and J by 0 bases, leaving 14 bases between them. CDR1 is SEHNR, CDR2 FQNEAQ, per germline (reference sequence). The CDR3 region is CASSPGSANSGNTIYF. DNA of the CDR3: TGTGCCAGCAGCCCTGGTTCAGCCAACTCTGGAAACACCATATATTTT.

This chain links TRBV1 with TRBJ2-7; TRBD2 reflects the table's D call only, with no check against the DNA. TRBV1 is described as a pseudogene. This CDR3 has 20 amino acids. The DNA of the CDR3 is TGCACCAGCAGCCAAGATTTGGGGAGACTAGCGGGGCTTTGCTCCTACGAGCAGTACTTC. It codes for CTSSQDLGRLAGLCSYEQYF.

This clonotype came up many times. The chain combines TRBV20-1 with TRBJ1-1, with D unresolved. The V gene lost 0 bases and the J gene lost 1 base, with 12 bases spanning the gap. Germline V CDR1 and CDR2: DFQATT, SNEGSKA (reference sequence). This CDR3 region has 15 residues. DNA for the CDR3: TGCAGTGCTAGAGATGGGTCTACGGGGAACACTGAAGCTTTCTTT. Its translation is CSARDGSTGNTEAFF.

On this clonotype: The missing conserved phenylalanine or tryptophan at the end of this CDR3 makes a read error likely. The V call is TRBV18, the J call TRBJ1-4; D may be TRBD1 (5 bases). Per germline, CDR1 KGHSH and CDR2 LQKENI. Trimming removed 4 bases from V and 3 bases from J, with 15 bases in between. The CDR3 length is 16 residues. The CDR3 sequence is CASSLSQGTANEKLFI. CDR3 DNA: TGTGCCAGCTCACTATCTCAGGGTACGGCTAATGAAAAACTGTTTATT.

This clonotype has more than one count but fewer than ten. V gene TRBV4-1 combines with J gene TRBJ1-2, with D perhaps matching TRBD1 (6 bases). Germline values: CDR1 MGHRA, CDR2 YSYEKL. This CDR3 spans 14 amino acids. V lost 0 bases and J 8 bases, leaving 13 bases between the germline ends. Here the CDR3 reads CASSQDSTGRGYTF. For the CDR3, the DNA is TGCGCCAGCAGCCAAGATAGCACAGGGAGAGGCTACACCTTC.

This clonotype was detected a few times. This chain links TRBV6-5 with TRBJ2-1; possible D gene TRBD1, 6 bases. CDR3 length: 15 residues. The germline CDR1 and CDR2 sequences are MNHEY and SVGAGI. V was pared by 0 bases and J by 8 bases, with 14 bases between. The CDR3 loop reads CASSYSRGGEHEQFF. The CDR3, as DNA: TGTGCCAGCAGTTACTCGAGAGGGGGAGAGCATGAGCAGTTCTTC.

This clonotype was observed at least ten times. The J gene is TRBJ2-3, the V gene TRBV12-3 or TRBV12-4; perhaps D is TRBD1 or TRBD2 (5 bases each). Deletions cut 3 bases from V and 3 bases from J, with 13 bases between. The CDR3 has 15 amino acids. The CDR3 bases are TGTGCCAGCAGTTTCCGAGGGGTGCGGACAGATACGCAGTATTTT. This translates into CASSFRGVRTDTQYF.

At least ten counts were recorded for this clonotype. The chain carries TRBV6-1 and TRBJ2-3; D may be TRBD1 or TRBD2 (6 bases each). The V end was cut by 9 bases, the J end by 3 bases, with 13 bases between. Germline-derived CDR1 and CDR2 are MNHNS and SASEGT. The CDR3 consists of 13 residues. The DNA of the CDR3 is TGTGCCAGTGCGGGACACGGAACAGATACGCAGTATTTT. It codes for CASAGHGTDTQYF.

This clonotype was picked up many times. V gene TRBV28 combines with J gene TRBJ2-7, with D hard to call. Germline V gene lookup returns CDR1 MDHEN and CDR2 SYDVKM. The CDR3 is 14 amino acids. The ends were cut back, 2 bases at V and 2 bases at J, with 10 bases in the middle. CDR3 in amino acids: CASSLMRTTYEQYF. CDR3 coding DNA: TGTGCCAGCAGTTTAATGCGCACCACCTACGAGCAGTACTTC.

CDR3 amino acids: CASSIEQEFF. The CDR3 coding sequence is TGTGCCAGTAGTATAGAACAGGAGTTCTTC. The V call is TRBV19, the J call TRBJ2-1, with a weak D call TRBD1 (5 bases). Germline V gene sequence: CDR1 LNHDA, CDR2 SQIVND (reference sequence). The V and J ends lost 0 bases and 14 bases respectively, with 5 bases between them. This CDR3 has 10 amino acids.

This clonotype was seen more than once but under ten times. The chain recombines TRBV6-1 with TRBJ1-6; D is unresolved. Germline V gene lookup returns CDR1 MNHNS and CDR2 SASEGT. The V end lost 5 bases, the J end lost 0 bases, and 5 bases lay between the germline ends. This CDR3 is 14 amino acids long. The CDR3 spells CASSPSSYNSPLHF. The CDR3, as DNA: TGTGCCAGCAGTCCGAGCTCCTATAATTCACCCCTCCACTTT.

A remark on this clonotype: Relative to the germline gene, one junction end is altered; a read error may explain this. The J gene is TRBJ2-5, the V gene TRBV28; the match to TRBD2 covers 11 bases. CDR3 length: 15 residues. From germline, CDR1 is MDHEN and CDR2 SYDVKM. The CDR3, as DNA: TGTGCCAGCAAAATAGCGGGGGGGCTCCAAGAGACCCAATACTTC. This codes for CASKIAGGLQETQYF.